The 18 T cell receptor beta chains below all came from one sample that was sequenced in a study of CD8 T cells in ankylosing spondylitis. From the 5' RACE reads, TCRdb called clonotypes with MiXCR, one entry per CDR3 protein. Here the sample spans 150,000 to 200,000 distinct CDR3 sequences, over 10% being singletons. The source material was blood, either unsorted or a sorted T cell fraction (not recorded which). These TCRs come from a female donor with ankylosing spondylitis or in good health (not recorded which).

This clonotype was detected a few times. A read error may produce the germline difference seen at one junction end. V gene TRBV27 combines with J gene TRBJ2-4; D unclear. Germline CDR1 is MNHEY and CDR2 is SMNVEV (reference sequence). The CDR3 is 17 residues long. In nucleotides, the CDR3 is TGTGCCAGCAGGTTATTTGGATACCCCCTAGCCAAAAACATTCAGTACTTC. Residues: CASRLFGYPLAKNIQYF.

This clonotype has at least ten counts. The rearrangement joins TRBV7-2 to TRBJ2-7; TRBD2 agrees at 9 bases. CDR1 and CDR2 from the germline V gene are SGHTA and FQGNSA. After removal of 5 bases from V and 4 bases from J, the junction contained 9 bases not matched to a gene. There are 15 residues in the CDR3. CDR3 sequence (DNA): TGTGCCAGCAGCCGTTATAGCGGGAGCTTGTACGAGCAGTACTTC. It is translated as CASSRYSGSLYEQYF.

This clonotype was detected a few times. This sequence joins TRBV5-1 and TRBJ2-3; 13 bases agree with TRBD2. J lost 4 bases, V lost 4 bases, and 6 bases had no gene match. Germline V gene lookup returns CDR1 SGHRS and CDR2 YFSETQ. This CDR3 is 16 amino acids long. The CDR3, as DNA: TGCGCCAGCAGCAGACTAGCGGGAGGATCAGCAGATACGCAGTATTTT. This sequence encodes CASSRLAGGSADTQYF.

This clonotype came up many times. The chain uses TRBV20-1 and TRBJ1-6; maybe TRBD1 (6 bases). CDR1 and CDR2 from the germline V gene are DFQATT and SNEGSKA (reference sequence). V was trimmed by 0 bases and J by 9 bases, leaving 15 bases between them. The CDR3 length is 15 residues. The CDR3 region is CSARETGTRASPLHF. The CDR3 DNA is TGCAGTGCTAGAGAAACCGGGACACGGGCTTCACCCCTCCACTTT.

This clonotype was observed many times. The CDR3 DNA reads TGTGCCAGCGGATGGGACCGAGGGAGGACTAGCCTCAGCACAGATACGCAGTATTTT. Amino acids: CASGWDRGRTSLSTDTQYF. This chain joins TRBV6-2 or TRBV6-3 and TRBJ2-3; 8 nucleotides line up with TRBD2. With 8 bases clipped from V and 0 bases from J, the junction kept 19 bases outside the gene matches. Germline V lookup: CDR1 MNHEY, CDR2 SVGEGT. The CDR3 is 19 amino acids.

The rearrangement joins TRBV5-1 to TRBJ2-1; 11 bases align to TRBD2. This CDR3 spans 15 amino acids. Germline V gives CDR1 SGHRS, CDR2 YFSETQ. The V and J ends lost 3 bases and 6 bases, in that order; junction bases with no gene match: 5. The CDR3 spells CASSSTSGSGNEQFF. The CDR3 DNA reads TGCGCCAGCAGCTCCACTAGCGGGAGTGGCAATGAGCAGTTCTTC.

In this sample, this clonotype turned up many times. The chain uses TRBV12-3 or TRBV12-4 and TRBJ1-5; 9 nucleotides align to TRBD1. Trimming took 7 bases from V and 6 from J; bases not matched to a gene: 7. The length of the CDR3 is 14 residues. This CDR3 reads CASTLGQGSQPQHF. CDR3 sequence (DNA): TGTGCCAGCACCCTCGGACAGGGGAGTCAGCCCCAGCATTTT.

This clonotype was recorded at least ten times. V is TRBV5-1 and J is TRBJ1-3, with D hard to call. The germline V gene has CDR1 SGHRS and CDR2 YFSETQ. The CDR3 is 17 residues long. Trimming shortened V by 0 bases and J by 0 bases, and 13 bases separated the two germline ends. As DNA, the CDR3 is TGCGCCAGCAGCTTGGCCGGTCCGGGCAGCTCTGGAAACACCATATATTTT. It yields the protein CASSLAGPGSSGNTIYF. Using reference TRBV5-1 and TRBJ1-3 for the parts outside the CDR3, the full variable domain is KAGVTQTPRYLIKTRGQQVTLSCSPISGHRSVSWYQQTPGQGLQFLFEYFSETQRNKGNFPGRFSGRQFSNSRSEMNVSTLELGDSALYLCASSLAGPGSSGNTIYFGEGSWLTVV.

The J gene is TRBJ2-1, the V gene TRBV5-8; 12 bases match TRBD2. The CDR3 runs 15 residues. Germline V lookup: CDR1 SGHTS, CDR2 YDEGEE. After removal of 4 bases from V and 8 bases from J, the junction contained 7 bases not matched to a gene. CDR3 nucleotides: TGTGCCAGCAGCCACTCTAGCGGGAGGGCCGATGAGCAGTTCTTC. Translation: CASSHSSGRADEQFF.

This clonotype has a handful of counts. J is TRBJ2-2 and V is TRBV6-1; 9 bases align to TRBD1. This CDR3 contains 17 residues. V gave up 7 bases and J gave up 2 bases; unmatched junction bases: 11. Germline CDR1 and CDR2: MNHNS and SASEGT. Here the CDR3 DNA reads TGTGCCAGCATGTCGGGACAGGGACCTATCAACACCGGGGAGCTGTTTTTT. This gives the protein CASMSGQGPINTGELFF.

This clonotype was detected many times. V is TRBV20-1 and J is TRBJ2-7, with D perhaps matching TRBD1 (6 bases). CDR3 length: 15 amino acids. The V end was cut by 5 bases, the J end by 0 bases, with 17 bases between. Germline loops: CDR1 DFQATT, CDR2 SNEGSKA (reference sequence). CDR3 DNA sequence: TGCAGTGCTCTACGGCCCGGACAGTTCTCCTACGAGCAGTACTTC. It specifies CSALRPGQFSYEQYF.

The rearrangement uses TRBV15 and TRBJ2-1; D unresolved. The CDR3 sequence is 13 residues long. Trimming left V 2 bases short and J 3 bases short, with 5 bases between. Germline V lookup: CDR1 LNHNV, CDR2 YYDKDF (reference sequence). The CDR3 nucleotides are TGTGCCACCAGCAGACAGGTCTACAATGAGCAGTTCTTC. This translates into CATSRQVYNEQFF.

The chain links TRBV12-3 or TRBV12-4 to TRBJ2-3; 11 nucleotides align to TRBD2. The ends lost 5 bases at V and 1 base at J; junction bases unmatched: 2. The CDR3 is 15 residues long. The CDR3 region has the DNA TGTGCCAGCAGTAAGGGACTAGCGGGCACAGATACGCAGTATTTT. It is translated as CASSKGLAGTDTQYF.

This clonotype was seen a handful of times. The chain joins TRBV7-9 to TRBJ2-1; either TRBD1 or TRBD2 may fit D (5 bases each). This CDR3 region has 15 residues. CDR1 and CDR2 (germline): SEHNR, FQNEAQ (reference sequence). V gave up 3 bases and J gave up 4 bases, with 13 bases separating them. The CDR3 region is CASSLSWDPYNEQFF. CDR3 nucleotides: TGTGCCAGCAGCTTGTCGTGGGACCCTTACAATGAGCAGTTCTTC.

This clonotype has ten or more counts. V gene TRBV29-1 combines with J gene TRBJ1-5; D is perhaps TRBD1 (6 bases). Per the germline V gene, CDR1 is SQVTM and CDR2 is ANQGSEA. There are 12 residues in the CDR3. V was pared by 4 bases and J by 6 bases, with 10 bases between. This chain's CDR3 is CSVAGEGQPQHF. The CDR3 DNA follows: TGCAGCGTTGCAGGGGAAGGTCAGCCCCAGCATTTT.

This clonotype was seen many times. The genes are TRBV7-9 and TRBJ1-2; D not resolved. The CDR3 spans 14 residues. The germline gives CDR1 SEHNR, CDR2 FQNEAQ (reference sequence). V shed 6 bases and J shed 14 bases, with 25 bases lying between them. The CDR3 region is CASRIRTGNTAETF. CDR3 DNA sequence: TGTGCCAGCAGGATACGGACGGGAAACACCGCGGAAACCTTC.

This clonotype was counted at least ten times. This rearrangement joins TRBV20-1 to TRBJ2-7, with TRBD2 as a possible D gene (5 bases). This CDR3 has 11 amino acids. Germline V gene data show CDR1 as DFQATT and CDR2 as SNEGSKA (reference sequence). Trimming pared 3 bases from V and 4 bases from J, leaving 7 bases between. The CDR3 sequence is CSASGVYEQYF. The DNA for the CDR3 is TGCAGTGCTAGCGGGGTATACGAGCAGTACTTC.

The sample holds one count of this clonotype. This could be a read error, since a much larger clone is one nucleotide away. The rearrangement links TRBV7-2 to TRBJ2-1; 7 nucleotides agree with TRBD2. The CDR3 is made up of 17 amino acids. After removal of 7 bases from V and 4 bases from J, the junction contained 16 bases not matched to a gene. Germline-derived CDR1 and CDR2 are SGHTA and FQGNSA. The CDR3 nucleotides read TGTGCCAGCACCCCTGCGGGGAGCAGGGAGGGATACAATGAGCAGTTCTTC. Translation gives CASTPAGSREGYNEQFF.